This T cell receptor beta chain was documented in a study of blood T cell repertoires in COVID-19. Overall study context: From T cells, B-cell-depleted T cells, or PBMCs came the material, which was cDNA or gDNA.

Source study methods: Counts of nucleated cells, estimated from reference gene primer amplification, were obtained. Profiled with immunoSEQ multiplex PCR; TCRdb holds only in-frame clones, not every one. V and J calls and clone size follow that table, whereas D and trimming were derived from the DNA. The table has fewer than 250,000 clones, around 80% seen once. Germline V gene lookup returns CDR1 SGHRS and CDR2 YFSETQ. CDR3 size: 18 residues. V was clipped by 0 bases and J by 1 base; unmatched bases: 10. This rearrangement joins TRBV5-1 to TRBJ2-7; 10 bases line up with TRBD2. This clonotype was sampled from a woman in her thirties or forties with acute or convalescent COVID-19. What was sequenced was peripheral blood. CDR3 bases: TGCGCCAGCAGCTTGGGGACTGCTAGCGGGAGAAAGTCCTACGAGCAGTACTTC. It translates to CASSLGTASGRKSYEQYF.